The 30 T cell receptor beta chains below all came from one sample that was sequenced in a study of graft-versus-host responses after intestinal transplantation. These receptors have no known antigen. The table came from immunoSEQ multiplex PCR; TCRdb's copy has only in-frame clones and leaves some out. The sample lists over 70,000 clones, around 95% occurring once. The source was unstimulated CD8+ T cells sorted from spleen or lymph node cells, collected before intestinal transplant. The receptors here all came from a human donor who received an intestinal transplant.

This chain uses TRBV29-1 with TRBJ2-1; D remains unclear. Germline-derived CDR1 and CDR2 are SQVTM and ANQGSEA. V was clipped by 6 bases and J by 1 base, with 13 bases between them. The CDR3 is 14 amino acids. CDR3 DNA: TGCAGCGTACCGACCGGAGCGTCCTACAATGAGCAGTTCTTC. This codes for CSVPTGASYNEQFF.

The chain has TRBV23-1 and TRBJ2-7; D is unclear. TRBV23-1 is assigned to the ORF class and has an uncertain function. There are 15 residues in the CDR3. V was shortened by 10 bases and J by 4 bases, with 23 bases between the two germline ends. CDR3: CAKQSPHICLYEQYF. Written as DNA, the CDR3 is TGCGCCAAGCAGTCACCCCACATTTGCTTGTACGAGCAGTACTTC.

The chain joins TRBV12-5 to TRBJ1-1, with 7 bases identical to TRBD1. After removal of 7 bases from V and 5 bases from J, the junction contained 4 bases not matched to a gene. The CDR3 extends over 12 amino acids. The germline gives CDR1 LGHNT, CDR2 FRNRAP. In DNA, the CDR3 is TGTGCTAGTGCCCAGGGGGGGACTGAAGCTTTCTTT. This encodes CASAQGGTEAFF.

DNA of the CDR3: TGTGCCAGCAGTCTCGGCTCGGGCGGCATGAACACTGAAGCTTTCTTT. Residues: CASSLGSGGMNTEAFF. The chain links TRBV27 to TRBJ1-1; D remains unclear. V shed 5 bases and J shed 0 bases, with 16 bases lying between them. The V gene's germline CDR1 is MNHEY and CDR2 SMNVEV (reference sequence). The CDR3 is 16 residues long.

This clone was observed a few times. The chain recombines TRBV27 with TRBJ1-2, with D tentatively TRBD1 (5 bases). The CDR3 has 11 amino acids. Germline V gives CDR1 MNHEY, CDR2 SMNVEV (reference sequence). V was trimmed by 10 bases and J by 0 bases, leaving 6 bases between them. This CDR3 is CATRANYGYTF. CDR3 coding DNA: TGTGCCACCAGGGCTAACTATGGCTACACCTTC.

The chain couples TRBV4-1 to TRBJ1-4; D is possibly TRBD1 (5 bases). V was pared by 4 bases and J by 5 bases, with 23 bases between. This CDR3 spans 18 amino acids. CDR1 is MGHRA, CDR2 YSYEKL, per germline. The CDR3 DNA follows: TGCGCCAGCAGCCGACCGACGGGGGGGAGACAACCAAATGAAAAACTGTTTTTT. It yields the protein CASSRPTGGRQPNEKLFF.

The chain couples TRBV5-6 to TRBJ2-2; the match to TRBD2 covers 8 bases. Trimming cost V 1 base and J 4 bases; bases outside gene matches: 6. The CDR3 contains 16 residues. Germline values: CDR1 SGHDT, CDR2 YYEEEE. CDR3 sequence reads: CASSLRREGVTGELFF. The CDR3 nucleotides are TGTGCCAGCAGCTTGAGACGGGAGGGGGTCACCGGGGAGCTGTTTTTT.

The V and J genes are TRBV13 and TRBJ2-5, with D hard to call. V lost 1 base, J lost 4 bases, and 10 bases lay in between. This CDR3 contains 14 residues. CDR1 is PRHDT, CDR2 FYEKMQ, per germline (reference sequence). The CDR3 loop reads CASSLEVFGETQYF. CDR3 nucleotides: TGTGCCAGCAGCTTAGAGGTTTTTGGAGAGACCCAGTACTTC.

The chain has TRBV11-1 and TRBJ2-7; 10 nucleotides match TRBD1. Germline values: CDR1 SGHAT, CDR2 FQDESV (reference sequence). This CDR3 contains 14 residues. Germline trimming cut 6 bases from V and 0 bases from J; bases unmatched to any gene: 2. The CDR3 DNA is TGTGCCAGCAGAGGACAGGGGGTCTCCTACGAGCAGTACTTC. Translated, it gives CASRGQGVSYEQYF. The full variable domain, completed using reference TRBV11-1 and TRBJ2-7, is EAEVAQSPRYKITEKSQAVAFWCDPISGHATLYWYRQILGQGPELLVQFQDESVVDDSQLPKDRFSAERLKGVDSTLKIQPAELGDSAMYLCASRGQGVSYEQYFGPGTRLTVT.

This clone showed up just once. V and J are TRBV19 and TRBJ1-1; 10 bases match TRBD1. Germline V gives CDR1 LNHDA, CDR2 SQIVND (reference sequence). CDR3 length: 17 amino acids. With 7 bases clipped from V and 3 bases from J, the junction kept 14 bases outside the gene matches. The CDR3 DNA sequence: TGTGCCAGTACCCTGGAGCCGGGACAGGGGATAGACACTGAAGCTTTCTTT. This encodes CASTLEPGQGIDTEAFF.

The V gene is TRBV27, the J gene TRBJ1-2; D gene ambiguous. The V end lost 5 bases, the J end lost 1 base, and 14 bases lay between the germline ends. The germline V gene has CDR1 MNHEY and CDR2 SMNVEV (reference sequence). The CDR3 covers 15 residues. As DNA, the CDR3 is TGTGCCAGCAGTCCTATGGTGCAGATTAACTATGGCTACACCTTC. This translates into CASSPMVQINYGYTF.

The chain combines TRBV6-1 with TRBJ2-7, with D tentatively TRBD2 (6 bases). The CDR3 runs to 16 residues. The ends were cut back, 4 bases at V and 5 bases at J, with 21 bases in the middle. Germline V CDR1 and CDR2: MNHNS, SASEGT. The chain's CDR3 is CASSVGLPPLVDEQYF. The CDR3 coding sequence is TGTGCCAGCAGTGTGGGACTCCCTCCCTTGGTAGACGAGCAGTACTTC.

The chain couples TRBV15 to TRBJ1-2, with 10 positions matching TRBD1. This CDR3 has 16 amino acids. Germline CDR1 is LNHNV and CDR2 is YYDKDF (reference sequence). Trimming cost V 4 bases and J 2 bases; bases outside gene matches: 7. The CDR3 nucleotides read TGTGCCACCAGCACCACTTGGGACAGGGGAAACTATGGCTACACCTTC. This encodes CATSTTWDRGNYGYTF.

This clone occurred once. The chain uses TRBV6-6 and TRBJ2-5; perhaps D is TRBD1 or TRBD2 (7 bases each). CDR1 MNHNY and CDR2 SVGAGI come from the germline V gene (reference sequence). The CDR3 contains 15 residues. The V gene lost 6 bases and the J gene lost 4 bases, with 18 bases spanning the gap. CDR3 DNA: TGTGCCAGCAGCCCCAGGGGGGGAGAGGGAGAGACCCAGTACTTC. This translates into CASSPRGGEGETQYF.

This sequence joins TRBV27 and TRBJ1-2, with TRBD1 as a possible D gene (5 bases). Germline CDR1 reads MNHEY; CDR2 reads SMNVEV (reference sequence). Trimming removed 3 bases at V and 4 bases at J, with 9 bases between. CDR3 length: 13 amino acids. DNA of the CDR3: TGTGCCAGCAGTTTTCGACAGTTCTATGGCTACACCTTC. It translates to CASSFRQFYGYTF.

The gene calls are TRBV6-5 and TRBJ2-7, with TRBD1 matching over 8 bases. CDR1 and CDR2 from the germline V gene are MNHEY and SVGAGI. The CDR3 is 13 amino acids. Germline trimming cut 4 bases from V and 2 bases from J; bases unmatched to any gene: 1. CDR3 sequence: CASSLDRAYEQYF. In nucleotides, the CDR3 is TGTGCCAGCAGTTTGGACAGGGCCTACGAGCAGTACTTC.

This sequence joins TRBV6-5 and TRBJ2-5, with D unclear. The V end lost 8 bases, the J end lost 2 bases, and 12 bases lay between the germline ends. This CDR3 has 13 amino acids. CDR1 and CDR2 from the germline V gene are MNHEY and SVGAGI. CDR3 sequence: CASGLAIQETQYF. CDR3 sequence (DNA): TGTGCCAGCGGTTTGGCCATTCAAGAGACCCAGTACTTC.

The gene calls are TRBV27 and TRBJ1-5, with D possibly being TRBD1 (6 bases). Germline assignment: CDR1 MNHEY and CDR2 SMNVEV (reference sequence). Trimming removed 4 bases at V and 7 bases at J, with 17 bases between. The CDR3 runs 15 residues. The CDR3 region is CASSSGTGSGQPQHF. The CDR3 region has the DNA TGTGCCAGCAGTTCCGGAACAGGGAGCGGACAGCCCCAGCATTTT.

The chain couples TRBV28 to TRBJ1-5; possible D gene TRBD1, 6 bases. V lost 2 bases and J lost 2, with 7 bases in between. CDR1 is MDHEN, CDR2 SYDVKM, per germline. This CDR3 has 14 residues. The CDR3 region is CASSLPGGNQPQHF. DNA of the CDR3: TGTGCCAGCAGTTTACCAGGGGGCAATCAGCCCCAGCATTTT.

J is TRBJ1-2 and V is TRBV5-1; D is ambiguous. Germline V gene data show CDR1 as SGHRS and CDR2 as YFSETQ. The CDR3 covers 16 residues. V dropped 1 base and J dropped 3 bases, with 16 bases sitting between them. The chain's CDR3 is CASSLYQRVRDYGYTF. Written as DNA, the CDR3 is TGCGCCAGCAGCTTGTATCAGCGGGTCCGGGACTATGGCTACACCTTC.

V gene TRBV15 combines with J gene TRBJ1-2; D gene uncertain. Germline loops: CDR1 LNHNV, CDR2 YYDKDF (reference sequence). This CDR3 has 14 amino acids. V was trimmed by 0 bases and J by 6 bases, leaving 11 bases between them. The DNA of the CDR3 is TGTGCCACCAGCAGAGACAGGACGTTTGATGGCTACACCTTC. The encoded protein is CATSRDRTFDGYTF.

The J gene is TRBJ2-7, the V gene TRBV18; 7 bases are shared with TRBD1. V trimming: 3 bases; J trimming: 0 bases; junction bases outside the gene matches: 14. Looked up from germline, CDR1 is KGHSH and CDR2 is LQKENI. The CDR3 loop spans 18 amino acids. The CDR3 sequence is CASSPGQRKTRSSYEQYF. The CDR3 DNA sequence: TGTGCCAGCTCACCGGGACAGAGAAAAACTAGAAGCTCCTACGAGCAGTACTTC.

The rearrangement uses TRBV5-1 and TRBJ2-7; TRBD2 is a possible D gene (6 bases). Trimming cost V 4 bases and J 5 bases, with 10 bases left between them. CDR1 SGHRS and CDR2 YFSETQ come from the germline V gene. The CDR3 has 12 amino acids. CDR3 residues: CASSVGGHEQYF. The CDR3 DNA sequence: TGCGCCAGCAGCGTCGGAGGGCACGAGCAGTACTTC.

Of note for this clone: Different DNA sequences within this sample yield the same CDR3. The chain couples TRBV6-1 to TRBJ2-7, with 7 bases matching TRBD1. After removal of 1 base from V and 3 bases from J, the junction contained 9 bases not matched to a gene. The germline V gene encodes CDR1 MNHNS and CDR2 SASEGT. CDR3 size: 16 residues. CDR3 loop: CASSEDYRTGNYEQYF. The CDR3 coding sequence is TGTGCCAGCAGTGAAGATTACCGGACAGGAAACTACGAGCAGTACTTC.

The chain couples TRBV10-2 to TRBJ2-3, with D tentatively TRBD1 or TRBD2 (5 bases each). This CDR3 has 17 residues. Germline V gives CDR1 WSHSY, CDR2 SAAADI. The germline V and J ends were trimmed by 2 bases and 0 bases, with 15 bases remaining between them. The CDR3 region is CASSETGPLGSTDTQYF. CDR3 nucleotide sequence: TGCGCCAGCAGTGAGACGGGACCCCTGGGGAGCACAGATACGCAGTATTTT.

The J gene is TRBJ2-7, the V gene TRBV5-1, with 9 bases lining up with TRBD1. The CDR3 extends over 15 amino acids. Germline lookup yields CDR1 SGHRS and CDR2 YFSETQ. V trimming: 7 bases; J trimming: 1 base; junction bases outside the gene matches: 9. The CDR3 DNA reads as TGCGCCAGCGGGGGCGGGACAGGGTTTTCCTACGAGCAGTACTTC. The encoded protein is CASGGGTGFSYEQYF.

The chain joins TRBV19 to TRBJ2-1; the D gene is possibly TRBD1 (6 bases). V lost 6 bases and J 9 bases, leaving 12 bases between the germline ends. The CDR3 length is 12 residues. The V gene's germline CDR1 is LNHDA and CDR2 SQIVND (reference sequence). This CDR3 is CASRQGMGEQFF. The CDR3, as DNA: TGTGCCAGTAGACAGGGTATGGGTGAGCAGTTCTTC.

The genes are TRBV28 and TRBJ2-7; 11 bases are shared with TRBD2. CDR1 and CDR2 from the germline V gene are MDHEN and SYDVKM. The junction had 15 bases not matched to a gene; V was cut back by 6 bases and J by 2 bases. The CDR3 is made up of 18 amino acids. The CDR3: CASSRGSGGTSGAYEQYF. The DNA of the CDR3 is TGTGCCAGCAGCAGGGGTTCAGGGGGGACTAGCGGCGCCTACGAGCAGTACTTC.

The chain carries TRBV18 and TRBJ1-4, with unresolved D. CDR1 and CDR2 (germline): KGHSH, LQKENI. There are 17 residues in the CDR3. The ends were cut back, 1 base at V and 0 bases at J, with 12 bases in the middle. The CDR3 DNA is TGTGCCAGCTCACCACTTGAAGGGTCTGCAACTAATGAAAAACTGTTTTTT. Translated: CASSPLEGSATNEKLFF.

This chain uses TRBV28 with TRBJ2-7; unclear D gene. The CDR3 consists of 13 residues. V was cut by 1 base and J by 2 bases, with 6 bases left in between. Germline V lookup: CDR1 MDHEN, CDR2 SYDVKM. CDR3 loop: CASSLFGPYEQYF. Written as DNA, the CDR3 is TGTGCCAGCAGTTTATTTGGGCCCTACGAGCAGTACTTC.